The next 22 T cell receptor beta chains were all read from a single sample in a study of T cells after yellow fever vaccination. MiXCR, applied by TCRdb to the 5' RACE reads, yields one record per CDR3 protein. In the table there are 250,000 to 350,000 distinct CDR3 sequences, around 4.4% of which are singletons. Sequencing was performed on PBMCs, taken 15 days after the yellow fever booster vaccination. The receptors originated from a young man who received the YFV17D yellow fever vaccine.

This chain joins TRBV11-2 and TRBJ1-1; no firm D call. CDR3 length: 12 residues. Germline CDR1 SGHAT, CDR2 FQNNGV. Between the trimmed V and J ends, which lost 5 bases and 10 bases, there was a span of 14 bases. The CDR3 nucleotides read TGTGCCAGCAGCCCCTTGGGGAGAGTAGCTTTCTTT. Amino acid sequence: CASSPLGRVAFF.

Many counts were recorded for this clonotype. This chain's CDR3 is CASSPGTGATGELFF. CDR3 in DNA: TGTGCCAGCAGCCCCGGGACAGGGGCCACCGGGGAGCTGTTTTTT. V and J are TRBV7-9 and TRBJ2-2; 10 bases align to TRBD1. From germline, CDR1 is SEHNR and CDR2 FQNEAQ (reference sequence). This CDR3 comprises 15 residues. Losses at the gene ends were 5 bases for V and 4 bases for J; bases not matched to a gene: 4.

This clonotype was seen a handful of times. The chain carries TRBV29-1 and TRBJ1-2; 8 nucleotides line up with TRBD1. Germline assignment: CDR1 SQVTM and CDR2 ANQGSEA. With 6 bases clipped from V and 7 bases from J, the junction kept 13 bases outside the gene matches. This CDR3 is built from 14 residues. The CDR3 sequence is CSVGTTTGAPGYTF. DNA for the CDR3: TGCAGCGTGGGAACTACGACAGGGGCCCCTGGCTACACCTTC.

This clonotype was detected only a few times. V usage is TRBV5-1 and J usage is TRBJ1-4, with 8 bases that match TRBD1. This CDR3 spans 15 amino acids. The V gene's germline CDR1 is SGHRS and CDR2 YFSETQ. Trimming removed 2 bases from V and 4 bases from J; junction bases left unmatched: 4. DNA of the CDR3: TGCGCCAGCAGCTTTCAGGGGGCTTTTAATGAAAAACTGTTTTTT. Protein product: CASSFQGAFNEKLFF.

This clonotype was seen many times. This chain uses TRBV4-2 with TRBJ2-7, with D maybe TRBD2 (5 bases). This CDR3 region has 16 residues. V dropped 0 bases and J dropped 2 bases, with 14 bases sitting between them. Germline V gene sequence: CDR1 LGHNA, CDR2 YNFKEQ. CDR3 sequence reads: CASSQDVRQEAYEQYF. Here the CDR3 DNA reads TGTGCCAGCAGCCAAGATGTGCGTCAGGAGGCCTACGAGCAGTACTTC.

The chain joins TRBV5-6 to TRBJ1-4; the D is unclear. There are 14 residues in the CDR3. The germline V gene encodes CDR1 SGHDT and CDR2 YYEEEE. V lost 0 bases and J 7 bases, leaving 10 bases between the germline ends. The CDR3 is CASSLGGSSEKLFF. CDR3 nucleotide sequence: TGTGCCAGCAGCTTGGGGGGATCGAGTGAAAAACTGTTTTTT. Using reference TRBV5-6 and TRBJ1-4 for the parts outside the CDR3, the full variable domain is DAGVTQSPTHLIKTRGQQVTLRCSPKSGHDTVSWYQQALGQGPQFIFQYYEEEERQRGNFPDRFSGHQFPNYSSELNVNALLLGDSALYLCASSLGGSSEKLFFGSGTQLSVL.

The V and J genes are TRBV3-1 and TRBJ1-1; D may be TRBD1 (5 bases). The germline gives CDR1 LGHDT, CDR2 YNNKEL (reference sequence). The V and J ends lost 0 bases and 3 bases respectively, with 14 bases between them. This CDR3 comprises 16 residues. The CDR3 coding sequence is TGTGCCAGCAGCCAAGAAGGTTGGTCGGGGGACACTGAAGCTTTCTTT. Residues: CASSQEGWSGDTEAFF.

This clonotype was counted only a few times. The J gene is TRBJ2-7, the V gene TRBV29-1; 8 nucleotides match TRBD2. V lost 3 bases, J lost 2 bases, and 3 bases stayed unmatched. This CDR3 is 13 amino acids long. Germline CDR1 and CDR2: SQVTM and ANQGSEA. Here the CDR3 DNA reads TGCAGCGTTGAGGGCGGGGGGACCTACGAGCAGTACTTC. It is translated as CSVEGGGTYEQYF.

The gene calls are TRBV9 and TRBJ2-5; D is perhaps TRBD2 (6 bases). Trimming shortened V by 0 bases and J by 3 bases, and 6 bases separated the two germline ends. CDR1 and CDR2 from the germline V gene are SGDLS and YYNGEE. This CDR3 spans 13 amino acids. The CDR3 protein is CASSVGGEETQYF. The CDR3 nucleotides read TGTGCCAGCAGCGTAGGGGGGGAAGAGACCCAGTACTTC.

The chain carries TRBV15 and TRBJ2-7; D is ambiguous. The CDR3 has 13 amino acids. V gave up 3 bases and J gave up 6 bases, with 12 bases separating them. Germline CDR1 reads LNHNV; CDR2 reads YYDKDF (reference sequence). CDR3 protein: CATSSFGWGEQYF. DNA for the CDR3: TGTGCCACCAGCAGCTTCGGGTGGGGCGAGCAGTACTTC.

Here the CDR3 reads CASMGRGRFLTGELFF. The CDR3 bases are TGTGCCAGCATGGGCAGGGGGCGATTTCTCACCGGGGAGCTGTTTTTT. The chain uses TRBV2 and TRBJ2-2; 8 nucleotides align to TRBD1. The CDR3 runs 16 residues. The V and J ends lost 7 bases and 4 bases, in that order; junction bases with no gene match: 11. Germline V gives CDR1 SNHLY, CDR2 FYNNEI.

This clonotype was found many times. The chain recombines TRBV7-2 with TRBJ2-7; no reliable D call. This CDR3 comprises 15 residues. CDR1 is SGHTA, CDR2 FQGNSA, per germline. V was shortened by 1 base and J by 4 bases, with 14 bases between the two germline ends. This CDR3 reads CASSLELSLGYEQYF. The DNA of the CDR3 is TGTGCCAGCAGCTTAGAATTATCCCTAGGGTACGAGCAGTACTTC.

CDR3 residues: CSGKRAGNTIYF. The CDR3, as DNA: TGCAGCGGGAAACGAGCGGGAAACACCATATATTTT. This chain joins TRBV29-1 and TRBJ1-3; D not resolved. Between the trimmed V and J ends, which lost 7 bases and 4 bases, there was a span of 11 bases. The CDR3 extends over 12 amino acids. Germline V gives CDR1 SQVTM, CDR2 ANQGSEA.

This clonotype came up many times. V gene TRBV12-3 or TRBV12-4 combines with J gene TRBJ2-5, with D unresolved. Trimming shortened V by 1 base and J by 7 bases, and 13 bases separated the two germline ends. The length of the CDR3 is 14 residues. The CDR3 reads CASSLGGTPVTQYF. The CDR3 DNA follows: TGTGCCAGCAGTTTAGGTGGCACCCCGGTGACCCAGTACTTC.

This clonotype was found many times. The rearrangement links TRBV15 to TRBJ2-7; TRBD1 aligns across 8 bases. Trimming at V came to 0 bases and at J to 2 bases, leaving 9 bases not matched to a gene. Germline CDR1 is LNHNV and CDR2 is YYDKDF (reference sequence). This CDR3 is 17 amino acids long. This chain's CDR3 is CATSREFGTGMAYEQYF. CDR3 in DNA: TGTGCCACCAGCAGAGAATTTGGGACAGGCATGGCCTACGAGCAGTACTTC. The full variable domain, completed using reference TRBV15 and TRBJ2-7, is DAMVIQNPRYQVTQFGKPVTLSCSQTLNHNVMYWYQQKSSQAPKLLFHYYDKDFNNEADTPDNFQSRRPNTSFCFLDIRSPGLGDTAMYLCATSREFGTGMAYEQYFGPGTRLTVT.

This clonotype was recorded many times. The V gene is TRBV20-1, the J gene TRBJ2-3, with 15 bases identical to TRBD2. J gave up 4 bases and V 6 bases, and 8 bases lay outside the gene matches. CDR3 length: 16 amino acids. CDR1 is DFQATT, CDR2 SNEGSKA, per germline (reference sequence). The CDR3: CSASGLAGGQADTQYF. CDR3 DNA sequence: TGCAGTGCCAGCGGACTAGCGGGGGGGCAGGCAGATACGCAGTATTTT.

In this sample, this clonotype turned up many times. This sequence joins TRBV7-6 and TRBJ2-3, with no clear D. The CDR3 is 14 residues long. Trimming pared 0 bases from V and 3 bases from J, leaving 7 bases between. The V gene's germline CDR1 is SGHVS and CDR2 FNYEAQ. CDR3 coding DNA: TGTGCCAGCAGCTTAGCGGTGGGGACAGATACGCAGTATTTT. Protein: CASSLAVGTDTQYF.

The V and J genes are TRBV14 and TRBJ2-2; D not resolved. Trimming cost V 0 bases and J 1 base, with 6 bases left between them. CDR3 length: 15 residues. Germline assignment: CDR1 SGHDN and CDR2 FVKESK. The chain's CDR3 is CASSQDPGNTGELFF. CDR3 bases: TGTGCCAGCAGCCAAGACCCAGGGAACACCGGGGAGCTGTTTTTT.

This clonotype showed up many times. The chain carries TRBV6-1 and TRBJ2-6, with D hard to call. Trimming cost V 4 bases and J 2 bases, with 12 bases left between them. This CDR3 has 16 residues. CDR1 is MNHNS and CDR2 is SASEGT in the germline V gene. The CDR3 nucleotides are TGTGCCAGCAGTGCTGAACGGGCGGCTGGGGCCAACGTCCTGACTTTC. It codes for CASSAERAAGANVLTF.

The chain is built from TRBV2 and TRBJ2-2; tentative D call: TRBD2 (7 bases). Germline V gene lookup returns CDR1 SNHLY and CDR2 FYNNEI. V gave up 6 bases and J gave up 3 bases, with 14 bases separating them. The CDR3 consists of 15 residues. CDR3 sequence: CASRGGAGDTGELFF. The CDR3 DNA reads TGTGCCAGCAGGGGGGGGGCCGGGGACACCGGGGAGCTGTTTTTT. The entire variable domain, with the rest obtained from reference TRBV2 and TRBJ2-2, is as follows: EPEVTQTPSHQVTQMGQEVILRCVPISNHLYFYWYRQILGQKVEFLVSFYNNEISEKSEIFDDQFSVERPDGSNFTLKIRSTKLEDSAMYFCASRGGAGDTGELFFGEGSRLTVL.

This clonotype was recorded many times. This rearrangement joins TRBV5-1 to TRBJ2-7; 9 bases agree with TRBD1. CDR3 length: 16 amino acids. The junction had 10 bases not matched to a gene; V was cut back by 2 bases and J by 4 bases. The V gene's germline CDR1 is SGHRS and CDR2 YFSETQ. The DNA for the CDR3 is TGCGCCAGCAGCTTACCATCCGGGACAGGGTCGTACGAGCAGTACTTC. Translation: CASSLPSGTGSYEQYF. Supplemented by reference TRBV5-1 and TRBJ2-7, the full variable domain reads KAGVTQTPRYLIKTRGQQVTLSCSPISGHRSVSWYQQTPGQGLQFLFEYFSETQRNKGNFPGRFSGRQFSNSRSEMNVSTLELGDSALYLCASSLPSGTGSYEQYFGPGTRLTVT.

V usage is TRBV12-3 or TRBV12-4 and J usage is TRBJ2-7, with D perhaps TRBD1 (5 bases). This CDR3 is built from 12 residues. V lost 5 bases and J lost 6, with 11 bases in between. Written as DNA, the CDR3 is TGTGCCAGCAGTCCACAGGTCCTCGAGCAGTACTTC. It translates to CASSPQVLEQYF.